Reported below is one TCR beta chain. This clonotype showed up just a few times. Its specific antigen is unknown. No base quality values were provided; no much bigger clone lies one nucleotide off. For repertoire sequencing, TCR beta CDR3 regions were amplified from RNA transcripts. The first round was an RT-PCR using HTBI primers with the Qiagen OneStep RT-PCR kit, and this first round was followed by a second-round multiplex PCR, then size selection and purification. Libraries were sequenced on an Illumina HiSeq2000 using paired-end 100 bp reads. The paper's processing steps were these. Reads were processed with SOAPnuke, discarding reads with adapters, uncalled bases, mean Phred below 15, or no exact constant-primer or identifier match. COPE v1.2.5 was used to merge high-quality paired reads. Each unique nucleotide sequence was treated as a clonotype, and MiTCR v1.1 was used to align the clonotypes to the IMGT TRB V, D and J references. The analysis was limited to V-J combinations with a frequency above 0.0001, which together covered roughly 99% of repertoires. For each V-J combination, a TCR clonal expansion and chaos score was defined as F50 clonal expansion divided by the chaos observed in the TCRdist matrix. Welch's t-statistics and random forest were used to reduce the features to 10 to 15 V-J combinations, which were then used as input to a naive Bayes classifier. The similarity between thyroid and blood repertoires was quantified using the Morisita-Horn index. The public reads were reanalyzed by TCRdb: fastp trimming at Q25, MiXCR alignment, in-frame beta chains only. Each entry is one CDR3 protein sequence, shown with its most common DNA and genes. The V and J calls and clone size are TCRdb's, not the authors'. This sample lists approximately 1.2 million distinct CDR3 sequences; 35% to 40% were detected once. The ten biggest clones cover 8.5% to 14% of the sample.

This record belongs to a study of Graves' ophthalmopathy and Graves' hyperthyroidism (dated by TCRdb to between 2017 and 2018). About the study as a whole: Stable hyperthyroidism was defined as no progression to ophthalmopathy within 18 months of follow-up. TCR beta repertoire signatures were used to distinguish Graves' ophthalmopathy from Graves' hyperthyroidism and to predict progression to ophthalmopathy. In total, over 130 blood samples were TCR-sequenced: fewer than 50 ophthalmopathy, some 80 hyperthyroidism and about 17 hyperthyroidism-to-ophthalmopathy patients. A discovery set of about 99 patients (more than 40 ophthalmopathy, 55 to 65 stable hyperthyroidism) was enrolled to explore V-J signatures distinguishing ophthalmopathy from hyperthyroidism. An independent validation cohort was composed of roughly 19 hyperthyroidism patients and around 15 patients who later progressed from hyperthyroidism to ophthalmopathy. In five or six hyperthyroidism patients, T-cell repertoires of thyroid tissue and blood were compared. Following sample collection, hyperthyroidism patients were given methimazole at a starting dose of 30 mg daily, and ophthalmopathy patients were given high-dose intravenous methylprednisolone. What the study reported, not specific to this receptor: In cross-validation, the 13-signature model distinguished ophthalmopathy from stable hyperthyroidism with approximately 90% sensitivity and 81.08% specificity, while in the test set the corresponding values were about 79% and 69%. No statistical method was used to set the sample size in advance, and the investigators knew which group each participant was assigned to. Most expanded thyroid clonotypes with a frequency above 0.001 also appeared in blood, which suggests that blood repertoires may reflect the immune response in the thyroid. In validation, the model predicted ophthalmopathy progression with about 70% sensitivity and roughly 72% specificity; 12 predicted patients were CT-confirmed with GO in a median of around 6.5 months.

Hyperthyroidism patients were newly diagnosed, with disease duration under 2 months, and aged 18 to 65 years. Patients with other autoimmune diseases, uncontrolled infections, pregnancy or lactation were excluded. Diagnosis was based on clinical symptoms, serum thyroxine, TRAb, thyroid ultrasound and orbital computed tomography. Trizol reagent was used to extract the total RNA, and its quality was then checked on an Agilent 2100 Bioanalyzer. The sequencing input was peripheral blood or thyroid tissue (not recorded which). This clonotype originated in an adult man with Graves' hyperthyroidism.

The CDR3: CASSLEGLAGGEQYF. The nucleotide sequence reads as follows: TGCGCCAGCAGCTTGGAGGGACTAGCGGGAGGCGAGCAGTACTTC. This receptor chain uses TRBV5-1 and TRBJ2-7; the central 15 bases match TRBD2. The CDR3 runs 15 residues from the cysteine to the phenylalanine. The only DNA kept is the CDR3, 45 bases in frame from the first base. At the junction V is shortened by 0 bases and J by 6 bases; bases outside the gene matches: 1. For CDR1 and CDR2, the germline V gene lists SGHRS and YFSETQ.